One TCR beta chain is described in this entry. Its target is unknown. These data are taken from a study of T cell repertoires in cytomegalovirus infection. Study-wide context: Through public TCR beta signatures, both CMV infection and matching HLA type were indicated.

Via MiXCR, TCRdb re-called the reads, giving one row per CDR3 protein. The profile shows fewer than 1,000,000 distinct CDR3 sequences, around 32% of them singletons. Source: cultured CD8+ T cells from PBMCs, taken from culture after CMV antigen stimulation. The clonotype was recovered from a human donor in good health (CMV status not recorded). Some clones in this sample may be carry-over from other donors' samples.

CDR3 in DNA: TGTGCCAGCAGTTACACGCCTGGGAATGAGCAGTTCTTC. Protein: CASSYTPGNEQFF. V gene TRBV6-5 combines with J gene TRBJ2-1; D unresolved. There are 13 residues in the CDR3. Looked up from germline, CDR1 is MNHEY and CDR2 is SVGAGI. V was trimmed by 2 bases and J by 7 bases, leaving 9 bases between them.